Presented here are 7 T cell receptor beta chains from one specimen sequenced in a study of T cell responses to AZD1222 COVID-19 vaccine. Sequencing used immunoSEQ multiplex PCR; TCRdb keeps in-frame clones, though not all of them. Of more than 100,000 clones listed, 87% are singletons. The specimen comprised peripheral blood, sampled 28 days after the second AZD1222 dose. The receptors stem from an adult who received the AZD1222 COVID-19 vaccine.

The chain links TRBV18 to TRBJ1-6, with D perhaps matching TRBD1 (6 bases). Germline lookup yields CDR1 KGHSH and CDR2 LQKENI. Trimming took 0 bases from V and 7 from J, leaving 10 bases between them. The length of the CDR3 is 15 residues. The CDR3 nucleotides read TGTGCCAGCTCACCACCGGGACAAGTAAATTCACCCCTCCACTTT. It yields the protein CASSPPGQVNSPLHF.

The V gene is TRBV19, the J gene TRBJ2-1, with D possibly being TRBD2 (5 bases). The CDR3 spans 15 residues. CDR1 and CDR2 from the germline V gene are LNHDA and SQIVND (reference sequence). The V and J ends lost 7 bases and 3 bases respectively, with 16 bases between them. The chain's CDR3 is CASNLHRGSYNEQFF. In DNA form, the CDR3 reads TGTGCCAGTAACCTCCACCGTGGGAGCTACAATGAGCAGTTCTTC. Full variable domain (rest looked up from reference TRBV19 and TRBJ2-1): DGGITQSPKYLFRKEGQNVTLSCEQNLNHDAMYWYRQDPGQGLRLIYYSQIVNDFQKGDIAEGYSVSREKKESFPLTVTSAQKNPTAFYLCASNLHRGSYNEQFFGPGTRLTVL.

V and J are TRBV18 and TRBJ1-6; D unresolved. Germline CDR1 and CDR2: KGHSH and LQKENI. The CDR3 length is 14 residues. The V gene lost 0 bases and the J gene lost 9 bases, with 9 bases spanning the gap. The CDR3: CASSPPVPGSPLHF. The CDR3 nucleotides read TGTGCCAGCTCACCACCGGTACCTGGTTCACCCCTCCACTTT.

V is TRBV4-2 and J is TRBJ1-6; D unclear. The V gene's germline CDR1 is LGHNA and CDR2 YNFKEQ. The CDR3 spans 16 residues. V shed 0 bases and J shed 7 bases, with 13 bases lying between them. The CDR3 DNA is TGTGCCAGCAGCCAAGATAATCGGGGTGACAATTCACCCCTCCACTTT. Its translation: CASSQDNRGDNSPLHF.

The chain employs TRBV28 and TRBJ1-1; perhaps TRBD1 as D (5 bases). Trimming removed 7 bases from V and 7 bases from J, with 25 bases in between. The germline V gene encodes CDR1 MDHEN and CDR2 SYDVKM. This CDR3 has 16 residues. The CDR3 spells CASTPATPSMGGEAFF. CDR3 DNA sequence: TGTGCCAGCACCCCGGCCACACCCTCTATGGGGGGTGAAGCTTTCTTT.

V gene TRBV24-1 combines with J gene TRBJ2-5; 9 positions agree with TRBD1. Germline V gene data show CDR1 as KGHDR and CDR2 as SFDVKD. Unmatched junction bases numbered 5, after V lost 5 bases and J lost 5 bases. The CDR3 has 14 amino acids. The CDR3 DNA is TGTGCCACCAGTGTTACAGGGGGCGAGGAGACCCAGTACTTC. Protein sequence: CATSVTGGEETQYF.

The sample holds one count of this clone. The chain combines TRBV5-1 with TRBJ1-1, with TRBD1 matching over 9 bases. The germline V gene encodes CDR1 SGHRS and CDR2 YFSETQ. V was pared by 0 bases and J by 0 bases, with 3 bases of the junction left unmatched. The CDR3 loop spans 16 amino acids. CDR3 loop: CASSLDRGRMNTEAFF. DNA of the CDR3: TGCGCCAGCAGCTTGGACAGGGGGCGCATGAACACTGAAGCTTTCTTT.